The 6 T cell receptor beta chains in this list originate from one sample, sequenced in a study of OX40 agonist ivuxolimab in advanced cancers. Data came from immunoSEQ multiplex PCR; TCRdb stores just in-frame clones and leaves some out. The repertoire consists of around 23,000 clones, with 84% occurring once and the leading ten covering around a third. The sequencing used CD4+ or CD8+ T cells sorted from blood, collected in a trial of the OX40 agonist ivuxolimab. The receptors were sampled from an adult with an advanced solid tumor such as melanoma, head and neck, liver or kidney cancer.

The J gene is TRBJ1-5, the V gene TRBV7-8; D unclear. V was trimmed by 7 bases and J by 3 bases, leaving 16 bases between them. The CDR3 covers 15 residues. Germline V CDR1 and CDR2: SGHVS, FQNEAQ. The CDR3 DNA reads TGTGCCAGCACTGGTCCCCCCGGTCACAATCAGCCCCAGCATTTT. This codes for CASTGPPGHNQPQHF.

This sequence joins TRBV4-1 and TRBJ2-7; D not resolved. V was pared by 4 bases and J by 1 base, with 8 bases between. CDR1 MGHRA and CDR2 YSYEKL come from the germline V gene. CDR3 length: 13 residues. The CDR3 here is CASSPQVSYEQYF. The CDR3 DNA sequence: TGCGCCAGCAGCCCACAAGTTTCCTACGAGCAGTACTTC.

The chain combines TRBV7-8 with TRBJ2-1, with 9 bases lining up with TRBD2. CDR1 is SGHVS, CDR2 FQNEAQ, per germline. The CDR3 has 17 amino acids. J was trimmed by 7 bases and V by 5 bases; bases with no gene match: 15. The CDR3 here is CASSAGGVSGRTNEQFF. For the CDR3, the DNA is TGTGCCAGCAGCGCAGGGGGAGTAAGCGGGAGGACAAATGAGCAGTTCTTC.

Here the CDR3 reads CASSRDRGHEQYF. CDR3 nucleotide sequence: TGTGCCAGCAGTAGGGACAGGGGGCACGAGCAGTACTTC. The gene calls are TRBV6-5 and TRBJ2-7, with TRBD1 matching over 12 bases. Germline trimming cut 5 bases from V and 5 bases from J; bases unmatched to any gene: 1. The germline CDR1 and CDR2 sequences are MNHEY and SVGAGI. This CDR3 is built from 13 residues.

The J gene is TRBJ2-7, the V gene TRBV6-5; no firm D call. The germline V gene encodes CDR1 MNHEY and CDR2 SVGAGI. The CDR3 is made up of 11 amino acids. V was shortened by 0 bases and J by 7 bases, with 4 bases between the two germline ends. This CDR3 is CASSYSGEQYF. CDR3 nucleotide sequence: TGTGCCAGCAGTTACTCGGGGGAGCAGTACTTC.

This chain connects TRBV30 to TRBJ1-4; D unresolved. The CDR3 runs to 11 residues. Trimming took off 4 bases at V and 7 bases at J, with 7 bases between the two ends. Germline loops: CDR1 GTSNPN, CDR2 SVGIG (reference sequence). The CDR3 spells CAWNWGEKLFF. DNA for the CDR3: TGTGCCTGGAATTGGGGTGAAAAACTGTTTTTT.